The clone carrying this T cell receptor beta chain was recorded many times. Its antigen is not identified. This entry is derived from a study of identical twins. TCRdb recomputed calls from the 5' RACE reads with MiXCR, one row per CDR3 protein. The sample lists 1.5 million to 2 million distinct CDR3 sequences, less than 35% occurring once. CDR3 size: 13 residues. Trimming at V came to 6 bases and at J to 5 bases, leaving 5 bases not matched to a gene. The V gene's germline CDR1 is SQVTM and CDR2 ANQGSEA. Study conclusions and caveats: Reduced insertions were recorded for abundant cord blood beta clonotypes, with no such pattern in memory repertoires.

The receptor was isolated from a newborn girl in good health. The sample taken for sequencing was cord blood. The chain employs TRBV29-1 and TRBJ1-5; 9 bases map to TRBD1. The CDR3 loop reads CSVPGQGDQPQHF. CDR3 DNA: TGCAGCGTCCCGGGACAGGGTGATCAGCCCCAGCATTTT.